Included here is one T cell receptor beta chain sequence, with context. This clone has only a few counts. The clone's antigen remains unknown. The input lacks base qualities; no much larger clone sits a single base away. This sample was taken from a study of cytomegalovirus exposure and HLA in healthy donors (dated by TCRdb to about 2017). Background for the entire study: An earlier analysis of some 620 of the donors reported 276 Gb of sequence data and 117 million unique TCR beta sequences obtained from some 170 million T cells. An early release that covered fewer than 750 HLA-typed donors contained approximately 300 gigabases of sequencing data and tens of millions of unique TCR sequences. Among the roughly 400 genotyped donors, roughly 80% belonged to the genetic ancestry cluster associated with self-reported Caucasian donors. The study aimed to test whether cataloging public T cell receptors could reveal signatures of past pathogen exposure. The study profiled the T cell repertoires of hundreds of subjects by immunosequencing and related them to cytomegalovirus serostatus. Along with the approximately 700-subject first cohort, a separate validation cohort of around 120 different subjects was used. The study combined high-throughput TCR immunosequencing, statistical association of individual TCRs with disease status, and machine learning to predict cytomegalovirus infection status. To study patterns of TCR occurrence, a later analysis re-analyzed previously published TCR beta repertoires from just over 650 donors and added high-resolution HLA genotyping. Rather than using new phenotypic data, the later analysis identified candidate immune exposures from TCR beta sequences and from how often those sequences occurred across donors. In an earlier analysis of 500 to 650 of the donors, high-throughput TCR beta sequencing was used to judge whether each TCR beta V gene segment behaved as functional or pseudogenic. Donor age, sex, ethnicity and CMV serostatus were collected together with the repertoire data. Genome-wide SNP genotypes for about 55% of the roughly 670 donors were used in a later genetic analysis, which treated that subset as a discovery cohort. Every discovery cohort repertoire had been produced on one sequencing platform. HLA typing included class I and class II loci at four-digit resolution. Typing coverage differed by locus: A, B, C, DRB1 and DQB1 were typed in roughly 629-640 donors, DQA1 in about 500, DPA1 in around 600, and DPB1 in approximately 450. About five DR-DQ haplotypes were treated as single units for association and clustering because of strong linkage in the cohort. Among around 400 genotyped donors of the cohort, an average of approximately 240,000 unique TCR beta nucleotide sequences were sequenced per donor, roughly 20% of them non-productive. Broader findings and caveats from the paper: Most TCR sequences were seen in very few donors, while some public TCRs were found in many individuals. Correlated functional status among segregating V segments might be attributable to linkage disequilibrium, but an unknown experimental factor could not be ruled out. The 87-base-pair reads could not distinguish some IMGT-functional V segments, including TRBV6-2 and TRBV6-3, so those segments were excluded. The sequencing pipeline was judged likely to have produced a cluster of highly shared sequence variants as a technical artifact. Because counts were too low, about 17 rarely observed V segments, including chromosome 9 orphons, were excluded from the earlier analysis of 587 of the donors. The authors suggested that the approach could potentially be generalized to other disease states and immunological phenotypes. In a later analysis, HLA-associated TCR beta chains showed more clonal expansion and lower generation probabilities than non-associated chains that were equally common. Because HLA typing was missing for some donors at each locus, association tests included only the typed subset. When HLA alleles, especially DR and DQ, strongly co-occurred, attributing TCR associations to individual alleles was difficult. In a later analysis, 15,000 to 20,000 TCR beta sequences were associated with specific HLA alleles at a false discovery rate of 0.05. V-gene and J-gene trimming of TCR beta chains was associated with a missense DCLRE1C variant in a later genetic analysis, and the association was replicated in an independent cohort. CMV serostatus was the only immune exposure information available for the cohort. A further reported finding was that TCR beta sequences accurately predicted the HLA-A and HLA-B alleles for most subjects in the first cohort. Several of the top co-occurrence clusters appeared to be linked to parvovirus B19, influenza, CMV and Epstein-Barr virus, according to a later analysis. A later analysis found that most CMV-associated TCR beta chains appeared HLA-restricted, with HLA associations seemingly driven largely by CMV exposure. Three of the identified cytomegalovirus-associated TCR beta chains were confirmed in vitro to be specific for cytomegalovirus antigens. The study listed around 160 TCR beta chains as associated with cytomegalovirus. The classifier was reported to diagnose cytomegalovirus status with high specificity and sensitivity in both the original and validation cohorts. Presence/absence analyses assumed roughly uniform sequencing depth across donors, an assumption that may not hold. In a later analysis, TCR association rates were found to vary across HLA loci, with the most associated TCRs seen for DRB1 alleles and the fewest for HLA-C alleles. Only TCR beta chains were sequenced in this cohort, and the absence of alpha or paired-chain data limited detectable features. Compared with the approximately 720-donor mean, donors in an Asian-associated ancestry cluster had fewer N-insertions in productive TCRs, according to a later genetic analysis. An earlier analysis of around 540 of the donors showed that most TCR beta V segments appeared in productive rearrangements either about 87% or about 30% of the time, which broadly matched IMGT annotations.

In total, roughly 670 healthy bone marrow donors made up the cohort. All cohort members were sampled while nominally healthy, although unrecorded immune exposures were likely present. The donor was CMV seronegative and belonged to the group of roughly 330 seronegative cohort members. Each donor provided a peripheral blood sample, and peripheral blood mononuclear cells were used for TCR beta sequencing. Genomic DNA extraction from the blood cell samples was performed with the Qiagen DNeasy Blood Extraction Kit. CDR1 and CDR2 are read off the germline V gene (reference sequence) as SEHNR and FQNEAQ. Ends trimmed: V by 4 bases, J by 0 bases; bases unmatched to a gene: 8. Spanning cysteine to phenylalanine, the CDR3 consists of 16 amino acids. CDR3 DNA is the only sequence kept; it has 48 bases, read in frame from the first base. Libraries were made using the immunoSEQ multiplex PCR assay. The multiplex PCR relied on a mix of 60 forward primers for TCR Vbeta segments and 13 reverse primers for TCR Jbeta segments. Amplification of the CDR3 region of rearranged TCR beta genes was performed with a multiplex PCR assay on genomic DNA. The amplified TCR beta libraries were sequenced on the Illumina HiSeq System as 87-base-pair reads. Under the source paper's analysis protocol: A later analysis counted 75 million to 100 million unique TCR beta chains across the 690 or so repertoires, and some 11 million of these chains were shared by at least two donors. A nearest-neighbor algorithm error-corrected the raw reads and collapsed the reads into unique sequences, merging closely related sequences to remove PCR and sequencing errors. To assign V, D and J gene segments, CDR3 sequences were aligned to IMGT reference sequences. For a sequence to be retained, a match of at least six nucleotides to both a V gene segment and a J gene segment was required. A rearrangement counted as productive if the CDR3 had no stop codons and remained in frame with V and J, and every other rearrangement counted as non-productive. CDR3 was defined according to IMGT convention as the region running from the second conserved V-encoded cysteine to the conserved J-encoded phenylalanine. The earlier analysis of roughly 590 of the donors excluded any sequence lacking an unambiguous match to a single V gene segment. An earlier analysis of under 750 of the donors called V segments functional above 56.7% productive rearrangements and segregating when the between-donor standard deviation exceeded 5%. A statistical classification framework was built for diagnosing cytomegalovirus status from the catalog of TCR beta chain sequences. In a later analysis, V and J genes were assigned by comparing TCR nucleotide sequences against IMGT/GENE-DB human TR gene sequences. The TCRdist pipeline was used in a later analysis to assign CDR3 sequences and most-parsimonious VDJ recombination scenarios. In a later analysis, each TCR beta chain was defined by its CDR3 amino acid sequence together with its V-gene family, and reads without a unique V-gene family were excluded. As a way to deal with suspected cross-contamination and a sequencing artifact, a later analysis dropped roughly 600 nucleotide sequences that were highly shared and had low generation probability. In a later analysis, a clonal expansion index was calculated for each public chain from normalized within-repertoire ranks of inferred template counts. In a later analysis, generation probabilities were computed using a VDJ recombination model fitted to out-of-frame rearrangements, and the results were checked against IGoR. A later analysis scored TCR-TCR, TCR-HLA and TCR-CMV co-occurrence with hypergeometric tests, applying a repertoire-size bias correction to TCR pairs. To estimate false discovery rates, a later analysis permuted the HLA or CMV assignments 20 times. In a later analysis, co-occurring TCRs were grouped using DBSCAN, and TCRdist sequence similarity was added for clustering within HLA-allele-positive subsets. For co-occurrence clustering, repertoires with fewer than 30,000 or more than 120,000 public chains were excluded, along with a handful of repertoires with anomalous nucleotide sharing. As stored in TCRdb, this immuneACCESS dataset retains in-frame rearrangements with V and J assigned. A fraction of the clones does not appear; measured against another copy, unresolved V genes explain less than half of the discrepancy, and the remainder lacks a known reason. V, J and clone size are taken as reported in that table, and D and trimming were inferred from the DNA itself. This sample holds 150,000 to 200,000 clones; about four fifths were observed only once. The biggest ten clones account for about 2.5% of the sample.

The sequence came from a woman in her fifties or sixties in good health and CMV-seronegative. The sample was PBMCs. The chain employs TRBV7-9 and TRBJ2-7; 8 central nucleotides agree with TRBD1. In nucleotide form, the sequence is TGTGCCAGCAGCTATCCCACAGGGGGGATCTCCTACGAGCAGTACTTC. Its protein product is CASSYPTGGISYEQYF.